These 13 T cell receptor beta chains were sequenced from one sample in a study of cytomegalovirus exposure and HLA in healthy donors. Use of 60 Vbeta and 13 Jbeta primers characterized the PCR. Only in-frame clones appear in the TCRdb table, and some are missing; sequencing was by immunoSEQ multiplex PCR. The sample has over 85,000 clones, nearly 65% seen once; the top ten hold 4.5% to 5%. Sequencing used PBMCs. These receptors were collected from a human donor in good health.

This clone was observed a single time. The CDR3 is CASRPRWGGTGGFSGANVLTF. The CDR3 nucleotides read TGTGCCAGCAGGCCCCGGTGGGGAGGGACAGGGGGCTTCTCTGGGGCCAACGTCCTGACTTTC. The chain uses TRBV27 and TRBJ2-6; 12 bases fit TRBD1. Trimming at V came to 6 bases and at J to 0 bases, leaving 15 bases not matched to a gene. CDR3 length: 21 residues. Germline CDR1 MNHEY, CDR2 SMNVEV (reference sequence). Full variable domain (outside the CDR3, taken from reference TRBV27 and TRBJ2-6): EAQVTQNPRYLITVTGKKLTVTCSQNMNHEYMSWYRQDPGLGLRQIYYSMNVEVTDKGDVPEGYKVSRKEKRNFPLILESPSPNQTSLYFCASRPRWGGTGGFSGANVLTFGAGSRLTVL.

The V and J genes are TRBV18 and TRBJ1-5, with D tentatively TRBD1 (6 bases). Germline CDR1 KGHSH, CDR2 LQKENI. V lost 2 bases, J lost 6 bases, and 17 bases lay in between. The CDR3 has 16 amino acids. The CDR3 nucleotides read TGTGCCAGCTCACCAAAGGTGGAGACAGGAATTCAGCCCCAGCATTTT. Its translation: CASSPKVETGIQPQHF.

This rearrangement joins TRBV6-4 to TRBJ2-7; no definite D call. The V and J ends lost 0 bases and 0 bases respectively, with 18 bases between them. Germline V CDR1 and CDR2: MRHNA, SNTAGT. The CDR3 totals 18 residues. Written as DNA, the CDR3 is TGTGCCAGCAGTGACTCGTGGTCGTGGCAGATCCACTCCTACGAGCAGTACTTC. Translated, it gives CASSDSWSWQIHSYEQYF.

V is TRBV19 and J is TRBJ1-1; D might be TRBD1 (6 bases). The CDR3 loop spans 15 amino acids. The germline V and J ends were trimmed by 6 bases and 1 base, with 15 bases remaining between them. CDR1 LNHDA and CDR2 SQIVND come from the germline V gene (reference sequence). For the CDR3, the DNA is TGTGCCAGTAGGGAGAGGGGGAACCAGAACACTGAAGCTTTCTTT. Amino acids: CASRERGNQNTEAFF.

This clone was picked up a small number of times. The V gene is TRBV11-2, the J gene TRBJ2-7; 11 bases line up with TRBD2. The V gene's germline CDR1 is SGHAT and CDR2 FQNNGV. The V and J ends lost 5 bases and 3 bases, in that order; junction bases with no gene match: 3. This CDR3 has 14 amino acids. The CDR3 nucleotides are TGTGCCAGCAGCCAGGGACTAGCGGTCTACGAGCAGTACTTC. This gives the protein CASSQGLAVYEQYF. Full variable domain (outside the CDR3, taken from reference TRBV11-2 and TRBJ2-7): EAGVAQSPRYKIIEKRQSVAFWCNPISGHATLYWYQQILGQGPKLLIQFQNNGVVDDSQLPKDRFSAERLKGVDSTLKIQPAKLEDSAVYLCASSQGLAVYEQYFGPGTRLTVT.

V and J are TRBV2 and TRBJ2-7; TRBD1 is a possible D gene (6 bases). Germline V gives CDR1 SNHLY, CDR2 FYNNEI. This CDR3 has 13 residues. Trimming took off 5 bases at V and 3 bases at J, with 11 bases between the two ends. In nucleotides, the CDR3 is TGTGCCAGCAGTCGAAGGACAGACTACGAGCAGTACTTC. Translation gives CASSRRTDYEQYF. The full variable domain, with the rest looked up from reference TRBV2 and TRBJ2-7, is EPEVTQTPSHQVTQMGQEVILRCVPISNHLYFYWYRQILGQKVEFLVSFYNNEISEKSEIFDDQFSVERPDGSNFTLKIRSTKLEDSAMYFCASSRRTDYEQYFGPGTRLTVT.

This CDR3 is CASSLGRAASYGELFF. The CDR3 DNA sequence: TGTGCCAGCAGCTTAGGGCGGGCCGCGTCCTACGGGGAGCTGTTTTTT. This chain links TRBV7-3 with TRBJ2-2; possible D gene TRBD2, 5 bases. With 2 bases removed from V and 7 bases from J, the gap between germline ends came to 17 bases. Germline V gene data show CDR1 as SGHTA and CDR2 as FQGTGA. The CDR3 runs 16 residues.

This chain links TRBV27 with TRBJ1-1; 8 bases map to TRBD1. The CDR3 is 15 residues long. In germline, CDR1 is MNHEY, CDR2 SMNVEV (reference sequence). V gave up 7 bases and J gave up 4 bases; unmatched junction bases: 11. The CDR3 region is CASKPNSRGPTEAFF. The CDR3 coding sequence is TGTGCCAGCAAGCCCAACTCCAGGGGGCCCACTGAAGCTTTCTTT.

V is TRBV7-3 and J is TRBJ2-2; D is undetermined. CDR3 length: 13 amino acids. The V gene lost 5 bases and the J gene lost 7 bases, with 11 bases spanning the gap. Germline CDR1 and CDR2: SGHTA and FQGTGA. The CDR3 coding sequence is TGTGCCAGCAGCCCGTTTACCTACGGGGAGCTGTTTTTT. It codes for CASSPFTYGELFF.

The rearrangement links TRBV6-5 to TRBJ2-3; D might be TRBD2 (6 bases). This CDR3 comprises 15 residues. V lost 5 bases to trimming and J lost 0 bases, with 12 bases between them. Germline-derived CDR1 and CDR2 are MNHEY and SVGAGI. In DNA, the CDR3 is TGTGCCAGCAGTGGGGGGTGGAGTAGCACAGATACGCAGTATTTT. It encodes CASSGGWSSTDTQYF.

The chain combines TRBV25-1 with TRBJ1-3; TRBD1 might be the D (5 bases). Germline lookup yields CDR1 MGHDK and CDR2 SYGVNS. The CDR3 length is 14 residues. The ends were cut back, 6 bases at V and 0 bases at J, with 9 bases in the middle. The DNA of the CDR3 is TGTGCCAGCAGAGGGGATTTCTCTGGAAACACCATATATTTT. Its protein product is CASRGDFSGNTIYF.

The chain is built from TRBV5-1 and TRBJ1-4, with TRBD1 identical over 9 bases. J gave up 8 bases and V 4 bases, and 18 bases lay outside the gene matches. This CDR3 region has 18 residues. Germline V gene sequence: CDR1 SGHRS, CDR2 YFSETQ. In DNA, the CDR3 is TGCGCCAGCAGCCTAGCCGGGACAGGGATTTGGGTCGGCGAAAAACTGTTTTTT. As protein: CASSLAGTGIWVGEKLFF.

The V and J genes are TRBV9 and TRBJ2-2; 8 bases are a match to TRBD1. V trimming: 2 bases; J trimming: 4 bases; junction bases outside the gene matches: 1. This CDR3 contains 14 residues. Germline values: CDR1 SGDLS, CDR2 YYNGEE. The CDR3 is CASSVDRATGELFF. The CDR3 nucleotides read TGTGCCAGCAGCGTGGACAGGGCCACCGGGGAGCTGTTTTTT.